The 5 T cell receptor beta chains reported below all come from one sample, sequenced in a study of PD-1 blockade in mismatch repair-deficient tumors. Measured with immunoSEQ multiplex PCR; TCRdb has only the in-frame clones, and not every one. The sample shows about 120,000 clones, about 85% of them seen only once. The sample in question was peripheral blood, obtained 44 weeks after starting pembrolizumab. The receptors were sampled from an adult with mismatch repair-deficient cancer.

This chain uses TRBV7-8 with TRBJ2-1, with D possibly matching TRBD2 (6 bases). The CDR3 runs 17 residues. The V and J ends lost 5 bases and 8 bases respectively, with 25 bases between them. The germline CDR1 and CDR2 sequences are SGHVS and FQNEAQ. CDR3 loop: CASSPTQDYPFSDEQFF. The CDR3 DNA follows: TGTGCCAGCAGCCCAACCCAGGACTACCCTTTTTCGGATGAGCAGTTCTTC.

The V gene is TRBV5-1, the J gene TRBJ1-4; D may be TRBD1 (5 bases). V gave up 4 bases and J gave up 5 bases, with 18 bases separating them. The CDR3 length is 16 residues. The germline gives CDR1 SGHRS, CDR2 YFSETQ. CDR3 coding DNA: TGCGCCAGCAGCCCGGGGGATACCGAGGGGAATGAAAAACTGTTTTTT. Its translation is CASSPGDTEGNEKLFF.

J is TRBJ2-3 and V is TRBV11-3; D unresolved. V was shortened by 1 base and J by 5 bases, with 7 bases between the two germline ends. Germline loops: CDR1 SGHNT, CDR2 YENEEA. This CDR3 has 13 residues. This CDR3 is CASSLGQLDTQYF. CDR3 coding DNA: TGTGCCAGCAGCTTAGGTCAGTTAGATACGCAGTATTTT.

The chain couples TRBV7-7 to TRBJ2-7; TRBD2 agrees at 15 bases. Trimming cost V 4 bases and J 5 bases; bases outside gene matches: 9. Germline CDR1 reads SSHAT; CDR2 reads FNYEAQ (reference sequence). The CDR3 totals 17 residues. The CDR3 DNA reads TGTGCCAGCAGCTCCGGACTAGCGGGAGGGCCTAGGGACGAGCAGTACTTC. Translation gives CASSSGLAGGPRDEQYF.

This clone appeared a few times. This chain links TRBV29-1 with TRBJ2-2; 7 nucleotides match TRBD1. Germline CDR1 SQVTM, CDR2 ANQGSEA. V lost 7 bases and J lost 7; bases outside the gene matches: 6. The CDR3 sequence is 12 residues long. The CDR3 DNA sequence: TGCAGCGCATTGGGACAGTACGGGGAGCTGTTTTTT. Translation: CSALGQYGELFF.